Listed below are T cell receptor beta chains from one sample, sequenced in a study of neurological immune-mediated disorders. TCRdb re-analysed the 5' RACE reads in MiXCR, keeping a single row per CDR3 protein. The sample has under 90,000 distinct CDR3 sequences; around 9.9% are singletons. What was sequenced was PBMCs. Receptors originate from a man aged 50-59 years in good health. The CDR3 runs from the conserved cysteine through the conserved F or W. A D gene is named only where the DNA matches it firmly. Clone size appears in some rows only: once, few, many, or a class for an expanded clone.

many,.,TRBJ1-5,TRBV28,CASNPPDRGNQPQHF,TGTGCCAGCAATCCCCCGGACAGAGGCAATCAGCCCCAGCATTTT
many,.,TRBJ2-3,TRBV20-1,CSARDIGGTAVTQYF,TGCAGTGCTAGAGATATCGGTGGCACGGCCGTTACGCAGTATTTT
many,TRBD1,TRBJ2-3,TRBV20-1,CSATRDRDTQYF,TGCAGTGCTACCCGGGACAGAGATACGCAGTATTTT
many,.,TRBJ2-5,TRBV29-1,CSVGETQYF,TGCAGCGTTGGAGAGACCCAGTACTTC
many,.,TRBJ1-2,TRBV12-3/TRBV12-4,CASSTAGISRPGYTF,TGTGCCAGCAGTACCGCAGGGATTAGCCGTCCTGGCTACACCTTC
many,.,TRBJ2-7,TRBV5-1,CASSLPGQGSLAGYYEQYF,TGCGCCAGCAGCTTGCCCGGACAGGGTTCGCTAGCGGGTTACTACGAGCAGTACTTC
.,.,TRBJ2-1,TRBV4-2,CASSQDLANEQFF,TGTGCCAGCAGCCAAGATCTAGCAAATGAGCAGTTCTTC
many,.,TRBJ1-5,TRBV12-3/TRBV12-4,CASSLEGLSNQPQHF,TGTGCCAGCAGTTTAGAAGGACTTAGCAATCAGCCCCAGCATTTT
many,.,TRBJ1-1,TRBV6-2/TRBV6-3,CASSFGGRSTEAFF,TGTGCCAGCAGTTTCGGGGGGAGGAGCACTGAAGCTTTCTTT
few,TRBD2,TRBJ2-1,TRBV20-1,CSAGGTSGRPDNEQFF,TGCAGTGCCGGCGGGACTAGCGGGAGGCCAGACAATGAGCAGTTCTTC
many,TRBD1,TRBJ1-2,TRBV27,CASSTYRGRFSGYTF,TGTGCCAGCAGTACGTACAGGGGGCGGTTCAGTGGCTACACCTTC
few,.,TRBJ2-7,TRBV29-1,CSVREGSLGNPYEQYF,TGCAGCGTCCGTGAGGGCTCACTGGGGAACCCCTACGAGCAGTACTTC
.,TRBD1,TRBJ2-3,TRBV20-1,CSATGTGVADTQYF,TGCAGTGCTACGGGAACAGGGGTAGCAGATACGCAGTATTTT
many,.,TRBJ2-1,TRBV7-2,CASSSSGTRIYNEQFF,TGTGCCAGCAGCTCTTCAGGGACAAGAATTTACAATGAGCAGTTCTTC
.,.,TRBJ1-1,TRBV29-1,CSVTPQMNTEAFF,TGCAGCGTAACACCTCAGATGAACACTGAAGCTTTCTTT
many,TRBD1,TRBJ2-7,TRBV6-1,CASRRGQESYEQYF,TGTGCCAGCAGGCGGGGACAGGAGTCCTACGAGCAGTACTTC
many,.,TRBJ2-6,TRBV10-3,CAISELGSGANVLTF,TGTGCCATCAGTGAGTTAGGCTCTGGGGCCAACGTCCTGACTTTC
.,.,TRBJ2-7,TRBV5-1,CASSGDTGGNEQYF,TGCGCCAGCAGCGGCGACACGGGCGGCAACGAGCAGTATTTC
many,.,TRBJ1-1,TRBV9,CASSPWGGGNTEAFF,TGTGCCAGCAGCCCCTGGGGGGGCGGCAACACTGAAGCTTTCTTT
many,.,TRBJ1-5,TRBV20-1,CSASSGLNSNQPQHF,TGCAGTGCTTCTTCGGGCCTTAATAGCAATCAGCCCCAGCATTTT
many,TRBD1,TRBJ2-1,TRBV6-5,CASSYQHPQGNEQFF,TGTGCCAGCAGTTACCAACACCCACAGGGGAATGAGCAGTTCTTC
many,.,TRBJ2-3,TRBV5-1,CASSFLVQALSTDTQYF,TGCGCCAGCAGCTTTCTCGTGCAGGCTTTAAGCACAGATACGCAGTATTTT
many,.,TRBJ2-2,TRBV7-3,CASSSRPKQGAGELFF,TGTGCCAGCAGCTCCCGCCCCAAGCAAGGCGCCGGGGAGCTGTTTTTT
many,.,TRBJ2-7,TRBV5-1,CASSLGNSNSYEQYF,TGCGCCAGCAGCTTGGGGAACTCGAACTCCTACGAGCAGTACTTC
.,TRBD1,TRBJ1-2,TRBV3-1,CASRETGGAFGYNF,TGTGCCAGCAGGGAGACAGGGGGCGCGTTTGGCTACAACTTC
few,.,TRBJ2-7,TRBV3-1,CASSQGLALTGGEQYF,TGTGCCAGCAGCCAAGGCCTAGCGCTCACTGGGGGCGAGCAGTACTTC
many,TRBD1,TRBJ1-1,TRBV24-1,CATRKTGINTEAFF,TGTGCCACCAGAAAGACAGGGATAAACACTGAAGCTTTCTTT
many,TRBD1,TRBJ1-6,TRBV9,CASSPGTANNSPLHF,TGTGCCAGCAGCCCAGGGACAGCTAATAATTCACCCCTCCACTTT
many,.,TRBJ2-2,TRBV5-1,CASSSRTGELFF,TGCGCCAGCAGCTCACGGACCGGGGAGCTGTTTTTT
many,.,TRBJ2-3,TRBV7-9,CASSFTGFADTQYF,TGTGCCAGCAGCTTTACAGGGTTTGCAGATACGCAGTATTTT
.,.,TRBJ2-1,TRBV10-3,CAVSESRGGGYNEQFF,TGTGCCGTCAGTGAAAGTAGAGGGGGTGGCTACAATGAGCAGTTCTTC
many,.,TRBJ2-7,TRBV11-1,CASSLARWDGYEQYF,TGTGCCAGCAGCTTAGCAAGATGGGACGGCTACGAGCAGTACTTC
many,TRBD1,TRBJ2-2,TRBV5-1,CASSPGQLNTGELFF,TGCGCCAGCAGCCCGGGACAGCTTAACACCGGGGAGCTGTTTTTT
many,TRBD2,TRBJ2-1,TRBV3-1,CASSPRPLAGGPTKQFF,TGTGCCAGCAGCCCCCGACCCCTAGCGGGAGGGCCTACTAAGCAGTTCTTC
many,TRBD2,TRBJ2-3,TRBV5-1,CASSTHLTSGSMRADTQYF,TGCGCCAGCAGCACACACCTCACTAGCGGGAGTATGCGGGCAGATACGCAGTATTTT
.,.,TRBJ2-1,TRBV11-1,CASSLLGVGNEQFF,TGTGCCAGCAGCTTACTCGGGGTAGGCAATGAGCAGTTCTTC
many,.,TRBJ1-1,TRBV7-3,CASSLRGMNTEAFF,TGTGCCAGCAGCTTACGGGGGATGAACACTGAAGCTTTCTTT
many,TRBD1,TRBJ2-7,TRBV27,CASSLRDREIGEQYF,TGTGCCAGCAGCCTCCGGGACAGGGAAATTGGCGAGCAGTACTTC
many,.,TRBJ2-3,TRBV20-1,CSRDDGLSFVRTDTQYF,TGCAGCAGAGATGACGGACTAAGCTTCGTACGCACAGATACGCAGTATTTT
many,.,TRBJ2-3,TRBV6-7,CASSYSKGSDTQYF,TGTGCCAGCAGTTACTCAAAGGGCTCAGATACGCAGTATTTT
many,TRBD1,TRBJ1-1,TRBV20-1,CSADTGEKRTEAFF,TGCAGTGCGGATACAGGGGAGAAGCGGACTGAAGCTTTCTTT
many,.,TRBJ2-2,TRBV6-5,CASSYSMLGSGDTGELFF,TGTGCCAGCAGTTACTCGATGCTCGGGAGTGGCGACACCGGGGAGCTGTTTTTT
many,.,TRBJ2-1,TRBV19,CASSPGLSYNEQFF,TGTGCCAGTAGCCCGGGACTCTCCTACAATGAGCAGTTCTTC
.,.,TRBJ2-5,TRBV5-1,CASSWQGGETQYF,TGCGCCAGCAGCTGGCAGGGGGGGGAGACCCAGTACTTC
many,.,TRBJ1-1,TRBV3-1,CASSQGPRTEAFF,TGTGCCAGCAGCCAGGGCCCACGCACTGAAGCTTTCTTT
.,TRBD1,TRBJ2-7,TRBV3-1,CTSSPQRTGIHEQYF,TGTACCAGCAGCCCCCAGAGGACAGGGATCCACGAGCAGTACTTC
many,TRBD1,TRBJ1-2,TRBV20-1,CSATWGPGTGARSGRGYTF,TGCAGTGCTACCTGGGGGCCCGGGACAGGGGCCCGCTCTGGCCGGGGCTACACCTTC
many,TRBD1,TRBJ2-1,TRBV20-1,CSAAGDRGYNEQFF,TGCAGTGCTGCCGGGGACAGGGGCTACAATGAGCAGTTCTTC
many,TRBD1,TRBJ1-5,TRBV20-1,CSAQGQRGQPQHF,TGCAGTGCCCAGGGACAGCGGGGCCAGCCCCAGCATTTT
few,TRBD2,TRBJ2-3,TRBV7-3,CASSSRASSGRLHGTDTQYF,TGTGCCAGCAGCTCTCGAGCCTCTAGCGGGAGGCTTCACGGCACAGATACGCAGTATTTT
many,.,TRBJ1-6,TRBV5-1,CASSLDQGYNSPLHF,TGCGCCAGCAGCTTGGATCAGGGTTATAATTCACCCCTCCACTTT
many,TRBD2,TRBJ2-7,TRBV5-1,CASSPSGLAGVYEQYF,TGCGCCAGCAGCCCCTCGGGACTAGCGGGAGTCTACGAGCAGTACTTC
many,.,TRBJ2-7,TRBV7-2,CASSYGGSLEQYF,TGTGCCAGCAGCTATGGAGGCTCCCTCGAGCAGTACTTC